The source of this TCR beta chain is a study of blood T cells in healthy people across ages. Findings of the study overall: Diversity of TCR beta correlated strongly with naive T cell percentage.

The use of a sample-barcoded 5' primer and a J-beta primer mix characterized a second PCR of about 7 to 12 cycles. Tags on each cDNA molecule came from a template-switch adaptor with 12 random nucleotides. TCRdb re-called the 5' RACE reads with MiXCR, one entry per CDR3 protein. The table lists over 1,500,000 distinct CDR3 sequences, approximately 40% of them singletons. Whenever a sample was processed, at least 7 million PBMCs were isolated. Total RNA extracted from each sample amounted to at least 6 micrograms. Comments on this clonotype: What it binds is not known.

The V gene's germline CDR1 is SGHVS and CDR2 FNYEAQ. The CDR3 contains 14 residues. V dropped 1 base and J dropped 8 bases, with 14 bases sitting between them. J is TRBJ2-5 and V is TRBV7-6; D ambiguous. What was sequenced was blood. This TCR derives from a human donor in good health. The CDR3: CASSLGGSQTTQYF. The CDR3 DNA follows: TGTGCCAGCAGCTTAGGTGGCAGTCAAACTACCCAGTACTTC.